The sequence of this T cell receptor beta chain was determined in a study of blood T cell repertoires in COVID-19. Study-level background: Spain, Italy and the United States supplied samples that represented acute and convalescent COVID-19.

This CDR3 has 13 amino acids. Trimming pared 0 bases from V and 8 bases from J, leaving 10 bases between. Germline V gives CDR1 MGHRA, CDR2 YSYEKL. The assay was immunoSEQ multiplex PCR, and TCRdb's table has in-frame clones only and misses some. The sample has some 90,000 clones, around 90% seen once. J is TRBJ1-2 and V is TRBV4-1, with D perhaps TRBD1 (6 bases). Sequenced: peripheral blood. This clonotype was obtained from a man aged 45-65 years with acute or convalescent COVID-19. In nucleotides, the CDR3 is TGCGCCAGCAGCCAAGAAGGACAGCTAGGCTACACCTTC. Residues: CASSQEGQLGYTF.